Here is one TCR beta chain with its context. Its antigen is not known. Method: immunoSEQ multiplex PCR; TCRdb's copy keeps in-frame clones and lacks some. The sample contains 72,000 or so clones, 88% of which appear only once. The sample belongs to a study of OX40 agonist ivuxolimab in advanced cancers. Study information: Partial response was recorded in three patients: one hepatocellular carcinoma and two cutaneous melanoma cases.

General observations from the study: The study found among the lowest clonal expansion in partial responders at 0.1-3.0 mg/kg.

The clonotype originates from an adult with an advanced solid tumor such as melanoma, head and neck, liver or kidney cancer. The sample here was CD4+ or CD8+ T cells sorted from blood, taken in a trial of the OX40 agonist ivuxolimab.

The CDR3 loop is CASREELLYEQYF. DNA for the CDR3: TGTGCCTCCCGGGAAGAGCTACTATACGAGCAGTACTTC. The J gene is TRBJ2-5, the V gene TRBV10-3; tentative D call: TRBD2 (5 bases). The end of the DNA aligns better with TRBJ2-7, so the J call may be wrong. Germline V CDR1 and CDR2: ENHRY, SYGVKD. This CDR3 region has 13 residues.